A selection of T cell receptor beta chains follows, all from one sample in a study of T cell responses to AZD1222 COVID-19 vaccine. TCRdb keeps only in-frame clones here, not all; method: immunoSEQ multiplex PCR. The table lists some 83,000 clones, around 90% of them singletons, with approximately 5.8% in the top ten. The sample here was peripheral blood, taken on day 0 of AZD1222 vaccination. Source of these receptors: an adult in good health. Both conserved end residues are part of each CDR3. D genes are given only for firm matches. Size is omitted from some rows. Given values are once, few, many or a class for expanded clones.

cdr3_nt: TGTGCCAGCAGCTTAGTTCTGGGACAGGGGAACGAAGCTTTCTTT; cdr3_aa: CASSLVLGQGNEAFF; v_call: TRBV7-8; j_call: TRBJ1-1; d_call: TRBD1; clone_size: .
cdr3_nt: TGTGCCAGCAGCGCGGGACAGAATCAGCCCCAGCATTTT; cdr3_aa: CASSAGQNQPQHF; v_call: TRBV7-7; j_call: TRBJ1-5; d_call: TRBD1; clone_size: few
cdr3_nt: TGTGCCAGCAGCTTAGGAGGCGGACTAGGCTACACCTTC; cdr3_aa: CASSLGGGLGYTF; v_call: TRBV11-2; j_call: TRBJ1-2; d_call: .; clone_size: .
cdr3_nt: TGCGCCAGCAGCTTCTCGAGACAGGGGGTTGGCTACACCTTC; cdr3_aa: CASSFSRQGVGYTF; v_call: TRBV5-1; j_call: TRBJ1-2; d_call: TRBD1; clone_size: .
cdr3_nt: TGTGCCTCCACCCGGGGGGAGTGGGAAAAACTGTTTTTT; cdr3_aa: CASTRGEWEKLFF; v_call: TRBV6-6; j_call: TRBJ1-4; d_call: .; clone_size: .
cdr3_nt: TGTGCCAGCAGCTTGGTGCCAGATACGAACACCGGGGAGCTGTTTTTT; cdr3_aa: CASSLVPDTNTGELFF; v_call: TRBV5-4; j_call: TRBJ2-2; d_call: .; clone_size: .
cdr3_nt: TGTGCTAGTGGTCCTCCAACGACAGGGCAAGAGACCCAGTACTTC; cdr3_aa: CASGPPTTGQETQYF; v_call: TRBV12-5; j_call: TRBJ2-5; d_call: TRBD1; clone_size: .
cdr3_nt: TGTGCCAGTACCCCGGGAGGACCAAGGTTGGGCACTGAAGCTTTCTTT; cdr3_aa: CASTPGGPRLGTEAFF; v_call: TRBV19; j_call: TRBJ1-1; d_call: .; clone_size: .
cdr3_nt: TGTGCCAGCAGCCTTAGAACTAGCGGGGGGCGAAGCACAGATACGCAGTATTTT; cdr3_aa: CASSLRTSGGRSTDTQYF; v_call: TRBV7-9; j_call: TRBJ2-3; d_call: TRBD2; clone_size: few
cdr3_nt: TGTGCCAGCAGCCAACTAGCGGGGGGGACTAGCTCCTACAATGAGCAGTTCTTC; cdr3_aa: CASSQLAGGTSSYNEQFF; v_call: TRBV4-2; j_call: TRBJ2-1; d_call: TRBD2; clone_size: .